The clone carrying this T cell receptor (beta chain) showed up just a few times. The antigen is not known. This sample stems from a study of T-cell memory formation after mild COVID-19. Libraries for TCRalpha and TCRbeta carried sample barcodes and unique molecular identifiers via 5'RACE. TCRdb itself ran the 5' RACE reads through MiXCR, one entry per CDR3 protein. The table lists 450,000 to 700,000 distinct CDR3 sequences, roughly 18% of them singletons. Germline V gives CDR1 LGHNA, CDR2 YSLEER. The CDR3 length is 14 residues. V was trimmed by 5 bases and J by 5 bases, leaving 15 bases between them. Study-level findings and limits: Day 15 to 85 contracting clones showed balanced CD4/CD8; day 15 to 37 expanders favored CD4+. Nothing confirmed that second-wave clones peaking on day 37 were specific for SARS-CoV-2. Prior to infection, memory already included some responding clones, suggesting cross-reactive memory joined.

The J gene is TRBJ2-5, the V gene TRBV4-3; D might be TRBD2 (5 bases). Sequenced input: PBMCs or a T cell subset sorted from them (not recorded which). This clonotype was obtained from an adult woman who had mild COVID-19 (a few samples of this study predate the infection). Cell type and time point are not known. The CDR3 is CASSFTRATETQYF. The CDR3 DNA is TGCGCCAGCAGCTTTACTAGGGCTACTGAGACCCAGTACTTC.